These 18 T cell receptor beta chains were sequenced from one sample in a study of cytomegalovirus exposure and HLA in healthy donors. The PCR was carried out with 60 Vbeta primers and 13 Jbeta primers. Sequencing used immunoSEQ multiplex PCR; TCRdb keeps in-frame clones, though not all of them. The table has about 110,000 clones, approximately 14% seen once. Sequenced: PBMCs. These receptors were taken from a female donor in good health and CMV-seronegative.

This clone was seen more than once but under ten times. The chain couples TRBV5-1 to TRBJ2-3; 8 bases align to TRBD1. Germline CDR1 reads SGHRS; CDR2 reads YFSETQ. V trimming: 4 bases; J trimming: 2 bases; junction bases outside the gene matches: 9. This CDR3 has 16 amino acids. The CDR3, as DNA: TGCGCCAGCAGCATGGGGACAGGAGCACTCACAGATACGCAGTATTTT. Translating it yields CASSMGTGALTDTQYF.

This clone has a handful of counts. V is TRBV28 and J is TRBJ1-2, with 8 bases that match TRBD1. The CDR3 length is 15 residues. Trimming at V came to 5 bases and at J to 2 bases, leaving 7 bases not matched to a gene. Germline V gene data show CDR1 as MDHEN and CDR2 as SYDVKM. DNA for the CDR3: TGTGCCAGCAGTCCCTATACAGGGGGAAACTATGGCTACACCTTC. This translates into CASSPYTGGNYGYTF.

The V gene is TRBV30, the J gene TRBJ2-5; D perhaps matches TRBD2 (6 bases). Germline assignment: CDR1 GTSNPN and CDR2 SVGIG (reference sequence). Trimming took off 3 bases at V and 5 bases at J, with 19 bases between the two ends. The CDR3 is 15 amino acids. CDR3 coding DNA: TGTGCCTGGAGCCTCGGACTAAAGAAAACGGAGACCCAGTACTTC. Translation: CAWSLGLKKTETQYF.

This sequence joins TRBV5-1 and TRBJ1-2; TRBD1 matches at 7 bases. This CDR3 is built from 17 residues. The germline V gene encodes CDR1 SGHRS and CDR2 YFSETQ. V gave up 8 bases and J gave up 4 bases; unmatched junction bases: 20. As DNA, the CDR3 is TGCGCCAGTTCTCGCTCGGACAGGACTTTGGCAACCTATGGCTACACCTTC. This encodes CASSRSDRTLATYGYTF. The full variable domain, its missing parts supplied by reference TRBV5-1 and TRBJ1-2, is KAGVTQTPRYLIKTRGQQVTLSCSPISGHRSVSWYQQTPGQGLQFLFEYFSETQRNKGNFPGRFSGRQFSNSRSEMNVSTLELGDSALYLCASSRSDRTLATYGYTFGSGTRLTVV.

CDR3 DNA sequence: TGTGCCAGCAGTTACCTTAAGACAGGGGGATTGGATGGCTACACCTTC. This codes for CASSYLKTGGLDGYTF. The chain employs TRBV6-5 and TRBJ1-2; 9 bases are shared with TRBD1. The germline gives CDR1 MNHEY, CDR2 SVGAGI. Unmatched junction bases numbered 10, after V lost 2 bases and J lost 6 bases. The length of the CDR3 is 16 residues.

This clone has just a few counts. The J gene is TRBJ2-6, the V gene TRBV12-2; TRBD1 is the table's D call and was not checked against the DNA. TRBV12-2 is listed as a pseudogene. CDR3 length equals 18 residues. DNA for the CDR3: TGTGCAAGTCGCGTAGATTGGACAGGGCCCTCTGGGGCCAACGTCCTGACTTTC. This translates into CASRVDWTGPSGANVLTF.

A note on this clone: The junction departs from the called germline gene at one end, perhaps through a read error. The gene calls are TRBV7-6 and TRBJ1-3; D ambiguous. The CDR3 has 13 residues. The germline gives CDR1 SGHVS, CDR2 FNYEAQ. The CDR3 nucleotides are TGTGCCAGCAGCTTAGTAATTGGAGACACCATATATTTT. Translated, it gives CASSLVIGDTIYF.

The chain carries TRBV6-5 and TRBJ1-3; D is possibly TRBD1 (5 bases). The CDR3 runs 14 residues. Germline-derived CDR1 and CDR2 are MNHEY and SVGAGI. Trimming left V 5 bases short and J 0 bases short, with 8 bases between. Here the CDR3 DNA reads TGTGCCAGCAGTAAAACAGGCTCTGGAAACACCATATATTTT. Amino acids: CASSKTGSGNTIYF.

This rearrangement joins TRBV14 to TRBJ1-5, with 7 bases identical to TRBD1. Germline V gene lookup returns CDR1 SGHDN and CDR2 FVKESK. Trimming cost V 4 bases and J 2 bases; bases outside gene matches: 5. There are 15 residues in the CDR3. The CDR3 loop is CASSPTGFGNQPQHF. The CDR3 coding sequence is TGTGCCAGCAGCCCGACAGGGTTTGGCAATCAGCCCCAGCATTTT.

This clone was observed a few times. The chain is built from TRBV5-6 and TRBJ2-7, with 10 bases fitting TRBD1. The junction had 4 bases not matched to a gene; V was cut back by 5 bases and J by 2 bases. The CDR3 spans 14 residues. The germline V gene has CDR1 SGHDT and CDR2 YYEEEE. The CDR3 sequence is CASRPGTGAYEQYF. The CDR3 DNA is TGTGCCAGCAGACCCGGGACAGGGGCCTACGAGCAGTACTTC.

The chain employs TRBV9 and TRBJ2-3; possibly TRBD2 for D (5 bases). Germline assignment: CDR1 SGDLS and CDR2 YYNGEE. The CDR3 spans 15 residues. The V end was cut by 0 bases, the J end by 1 base, with 9 bases between. For the CDR3, the DNA is TGTGCCAGCAGCGTAGATCCAGCGGGCACAGATACGCAGTATTTT. Translating it yields CASSVDPAGTDTQYF.

The genes are TRBV7-3 and TRBJ2-2; a possible D gene is TRBD1 (5 bases). The CDR3 is 16 amino acids. In germline, CDR1 is SGHTA, CDR2 FQGTGA. V lost 5 bases, J lost 0 bases, and 13 bases lay in between. The CDR3 reads CASSAQGFSNTGELFF. The CDR3 DNA sequence: TGTGCCAGCAGCGCCCAGGGATTCTCGAACACCGGGGAGCTGTTTTTT.

The chain uses TRBV6-5 and TRBJ1-2, with D hard to call. The V gene's germline CDR1 is MNHEY and CDR2 SVGAGI. This CDR3 contains 15 residues. Trimming removed 0 bases at V and 0 bases at J, with 8 bases between. The CDR3, as DNA: TGTGCCAGCAGTTACTCAGCAAGTTCTAACTATGGCTACACCTTC. Translation gives CASSYSASSNYGYTF.

This chain links TRBV5-4 with TRBJ2-5; 8 bases align to TRBD2. The V segment lost 7 bases and the J segment 4 bases; nucleotides outside the gene matches: 3. The germline V gene has CDR1 SGHNT and CDR2 YYREEE (reference sequence). The CDR3 has 12 amino acids. This CDR3 reads CASASGGETQYF. The CDR3 DNA sequence: TGTGCCAGCGCCAGCGGGGGAGAGACCCAGTACTTC. Combining the CDR3 with reference TRBV5-4 and TRBJ2-5 gives the whole variable domain ETGVTQSPTHLIKTRGQQVTLRCSSQSGHNTVSWYQQALGQGPQFIFQYYREEENGRGNFPPRFSGLQFPNYSSELNVNALELDDSALYLCASASGGETQYFGPGTRLLVL.

This clone was found a few times. The gene calls are TRBV28 and TRBJ2-3; D is perhaps TRBD2 (5 bases). This CDR3 has 16 amino acids. Per germline, CDR1 MDHEN and CDR2 SYDVKM. Trimming left V 4 bases short and J 0 bases short, with 14 bases between. The CDR3 sequence: CASSWVWASSTDTQYF. CDR3 in DNA: TGTGCCAGCAGTTGGGTTTGGGCTAGCAGCACAGATACGCAGTATTTT.

This clone occurred a few times. This chain connects TRBV4-3 to TRBJ2-2; maybe TRBD2 (6 bases). The CDR3 extends over 14 amino acids. Per germline, CDR1 LGHNA and CDR2 YSLEER. Trimming removed 1 base from V and 5 bases from J, with 8 bases in between. Written as DNA, the CDR3 is TGCGCCAGCAGCCAAGGTCGGGGGACCGGGGAGCTGTTTTTT. Protein sequence: CASSQGRGTGELFF.

The chain's CDR3 is CSVRNVPEGGAEQYF. CDR3 DNA sequence: TGCAGCGTTCGAAATGTTCCAGAAGGAGGGGCGGAGCAGTACTTC. The chain carries TRBV29-1 and TRBJ2-7; maybe TRBD2 (6 bases). V was clipped by 5 bases and J by 7 bases, with 24 bases between them. Germline CDR1 and CDR2: SQVTM and ANQGSEA. This CDR3 comprises 15 residues.

This clone was recorded a few times. This chain uses TRBV10-3 with TRBJ2-7, with 9 bases identical to TRBD1. Germline assignment: CDR1 ENHRY and CDR2 SYGVKD. J lost 2 bases, V lost 1 base, and 3 bases had no gene match. The CDR3 extends over 15 amino acids. Here the CDR3 reads CAISEFDRGTYEQYF. In DNA form, the CDR3 reads TGTGCCATCAGTGAGTTTGACAGGGGGACCTACGAGCAGTACTTC.